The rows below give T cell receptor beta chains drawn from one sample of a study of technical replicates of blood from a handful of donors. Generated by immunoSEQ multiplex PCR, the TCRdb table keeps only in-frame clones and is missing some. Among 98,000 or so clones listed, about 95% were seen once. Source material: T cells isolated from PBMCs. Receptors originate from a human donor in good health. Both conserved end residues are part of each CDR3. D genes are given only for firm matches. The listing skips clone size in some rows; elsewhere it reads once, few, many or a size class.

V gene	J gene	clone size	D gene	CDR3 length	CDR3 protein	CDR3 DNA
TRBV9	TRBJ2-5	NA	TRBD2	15	CASSSTSGKSETQYF	TGTGCCAGCAGCTCGACTAGCGGGAAGTCAGAGACCCAGTACTTC
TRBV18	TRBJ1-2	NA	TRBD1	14	CASSPGQGASGYTF	TGTGCCAGCTCACCTGGACAGGGGGCGAGTGGCTACACCTTC
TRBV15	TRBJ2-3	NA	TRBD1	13	CATSDRGPDTQYF	TGTGCCACCAGTGACAGGGGCCCAGATACGCAGTATTTT
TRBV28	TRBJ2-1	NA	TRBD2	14	CASRRTSGHNEQFF	TGTGCCAGCAGGCGGACTAGCGGACACAATGAGCAGTTCTTC
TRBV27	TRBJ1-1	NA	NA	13	CASSFATANEAFF	TGTGCCAGCAGTTTCGCGACAGCTAATGAAGCTTTCTTT
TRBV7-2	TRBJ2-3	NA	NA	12	CASRNTWDTQYF	TGTGCCAGCCGCAATACTTGGGATACGCAGTATTTT
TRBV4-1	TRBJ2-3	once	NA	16	CASSDNLGVVEDTQYF	TGCGCCAGCAGCGACAACCTAGGGGTAGTGGAGGATACGCAGTATTTT
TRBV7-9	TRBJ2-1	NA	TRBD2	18	CASSPKGPVAGGPVEQFF	TGTGCCAGCAGCCCTAAGGGGCCGGTGGCGGGAGGGCCGGTCGAGCAGTTCTTC
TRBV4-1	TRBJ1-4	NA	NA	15	CASSQAGFGDEKLFF	TGCGCCAGCAGCCAAGCAGGGTTTGGGGATGAAAAACTGTTTTTT
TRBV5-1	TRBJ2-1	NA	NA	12	CASSLPGLEQFF	TGCGCCAGCAGCTTGCCCGGACTAGAGCAGTTCTTC
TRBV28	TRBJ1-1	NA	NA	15	CASSLYRSLNTEAFF	TGTGCCAGCAGTTTATACCGGAGCCTGAACACTGAGGCTTTCTTT
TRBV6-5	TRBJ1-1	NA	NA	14	CASSYRQGNTEAFF	TGTGCCAGCAGTTACCGTCAGGGGAACACTGAAGCTTTCTTT
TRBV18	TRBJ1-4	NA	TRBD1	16	CASSPGIETGAEKLFF	TGTGCCAGCTCACCAGGGATCGAGACAGGGGCCGAAAAACTGTTTTTT
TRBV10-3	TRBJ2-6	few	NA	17	CAISDEGGISGANVLTF	TGTGCCATCAGTGACGAGGGTGGGATCTCTGGGGCCAACGTCCTGACTTTC
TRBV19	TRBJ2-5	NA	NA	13	CASSRDLLETQYF	TGTGCCAGTAGCAGGGATCTCCTAGAGACCCAGTACTTC
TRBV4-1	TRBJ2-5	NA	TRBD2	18	CASSRLLAGGYYEETQYF	TGCGCCAGCAGCCGATTACTAGCGGGGGGGTACTACGAAGAGACCCAGTACTTC
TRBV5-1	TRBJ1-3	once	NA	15	CASSLLGTPGNTIYF	TGCGCCAGCAGCTTGCTTGGTACACCTGGAAACACCATATATTTT
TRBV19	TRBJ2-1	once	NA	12	CASSINRNEQFF	TGTGCCAGTAGTATAAATCGCAATGAGCAGTTCTTC
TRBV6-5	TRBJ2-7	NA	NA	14	CASSPSTVSYEQYF	TGTGCCAGCAGTCCTTCAACTGTAAGCTACGAGCAGTACTTC
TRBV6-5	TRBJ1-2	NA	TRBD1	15	CASSFWTGGKYGYTF	TGTGCCAGCAGTTTTTGGACAGGGGGCAAGTATGGCTACACCTTC
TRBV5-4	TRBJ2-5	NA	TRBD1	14	CASSSRDRRETQYF	TGTGCCAGCAGCTCCAGGGACAGGCGAGAGACCCAGTACTTC
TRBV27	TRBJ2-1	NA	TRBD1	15	CASSLGGQISREQFF	TGTGCCAGCAGTTTAGGGGGACAGATCTCACGTGAGCAGTTCTTC
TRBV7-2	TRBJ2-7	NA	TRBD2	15	CASSPLALSSYEQYF	TGTGCCAGCAGCCCACTAGCGCTTAGCTCCTACGAGCAGTACTTC
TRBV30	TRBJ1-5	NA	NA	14	CAWSLGGRSQPQHF	TGTGCCTGGAGTCTGGGGGGGCGAAGTCAGCCCCAGCATTTT